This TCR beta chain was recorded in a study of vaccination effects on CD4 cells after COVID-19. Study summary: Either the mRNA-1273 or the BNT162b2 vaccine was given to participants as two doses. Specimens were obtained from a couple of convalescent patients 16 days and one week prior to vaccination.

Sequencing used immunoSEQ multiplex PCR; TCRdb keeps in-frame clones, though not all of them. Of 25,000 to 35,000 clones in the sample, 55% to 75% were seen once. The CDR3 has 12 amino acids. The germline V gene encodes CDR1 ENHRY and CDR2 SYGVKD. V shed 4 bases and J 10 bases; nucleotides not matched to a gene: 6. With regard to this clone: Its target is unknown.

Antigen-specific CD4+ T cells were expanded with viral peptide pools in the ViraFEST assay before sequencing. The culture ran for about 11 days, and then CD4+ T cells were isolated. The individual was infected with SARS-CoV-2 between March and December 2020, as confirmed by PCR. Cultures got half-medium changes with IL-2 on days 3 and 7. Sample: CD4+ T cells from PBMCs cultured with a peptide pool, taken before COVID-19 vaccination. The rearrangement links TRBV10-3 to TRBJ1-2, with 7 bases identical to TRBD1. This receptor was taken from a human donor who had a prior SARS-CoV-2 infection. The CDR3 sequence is CAISADRTLYTF. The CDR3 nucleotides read TGTGCCATCAGTGCGGACAGGACCCTCTACACCTTC.